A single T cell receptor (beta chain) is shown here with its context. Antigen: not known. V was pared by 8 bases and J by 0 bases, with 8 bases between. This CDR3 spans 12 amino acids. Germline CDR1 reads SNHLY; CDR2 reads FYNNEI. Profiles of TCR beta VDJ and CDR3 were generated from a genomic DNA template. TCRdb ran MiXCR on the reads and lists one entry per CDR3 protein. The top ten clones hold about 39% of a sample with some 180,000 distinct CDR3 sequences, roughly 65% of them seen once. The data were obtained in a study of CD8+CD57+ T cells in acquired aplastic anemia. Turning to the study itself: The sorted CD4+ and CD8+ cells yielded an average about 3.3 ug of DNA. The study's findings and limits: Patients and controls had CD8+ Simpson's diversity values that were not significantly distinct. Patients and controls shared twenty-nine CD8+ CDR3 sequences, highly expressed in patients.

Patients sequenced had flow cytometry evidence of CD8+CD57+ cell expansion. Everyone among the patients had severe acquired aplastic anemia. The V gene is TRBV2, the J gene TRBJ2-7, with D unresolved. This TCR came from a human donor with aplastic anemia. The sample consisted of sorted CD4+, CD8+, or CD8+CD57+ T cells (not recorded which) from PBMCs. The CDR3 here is CASGSSSYEQYF. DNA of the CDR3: TGTGCCAGCGGATCAAGCTCCTACGAGCAGTACTTC.